These 23 T cell receptor beta chains were all obtained from the same sample, sequenced in a study of blood T cell repertoires in COVID-19. Clones were read by immunoSEQ multiplex PCR, and TCRdb kept only the in-frame ones, dropping some. The repertoire consists of 300,000 to 450,000 clones, with more than 70% occurring once and the leading ten covering 1.3%. Specimen: PBMCs or T cells enriched from blood (not recorded which). The receptors were sampled from a man aged 30 to 39 who had recovered from COVID-19.

The V call is TRBV4-2, the J call TRBJ1-2; maybe TRBD1 (5 bases). CDR3 size: 16 residues. V gave up 0 bases and J gave up 5 bases, with 16 bases separating them. In germline, CDR1 is LGHNA, CDR2 YNFKEQ. CDR3: CASSQDDSHPEYGYTF. The CDR3 coding sequence is TGTGCCAGCAGCCAAGACGACAGCCACCCTGAGTATGGCTACACCTTC.

The rearrangement joins TRBV6-2 or TRBV6-3 to TRBJ2-7, with a tentative D call TRBD2 (6 bases). V was clipped by 2 bases and J by 1 base, with 30 bases between them. CDR1 is MNHEY, CDR2 SVGEGT, per germline. This CDR3 comprises 21 residues. The CDR3 region is CASSYPTRDHKSGPQSYEQYF. CDR3 DNA sequence: TGTGCCAGCAGTTACCCGACTAGGGACCACAAATCCGGGCCCCAGTCCTACGAGCAGTACTTC.

V usage is TRBV9 and J usage is TRBJ1-1; 7 bases align to TRBD1. Trimming removed 4 bases from V and 3 bases from J; junction bases left unmatched: 6. Germline CDR1 reads SGDLS; CDR2 reads YYNGEE. The CDR3 length is 14 residues. The CDR3 nucleotides are TGTGCCAGCAGCCAGGGGGGCGGCTACACTGAAGCTTTCTTT. Its translation: CASSQGGGYTEAFF. Full variable domain (rest looked up from reference TRBV9 and TRBJ1-1): DSGVTQTPKHLITATGQRVTLRCSPRSGDLSVYWYQQSLDQGLQFLIQYYNGEERAKGNILERFSAQQFPDLHSELNLSSLELGDSALYFCASSQGGGYTEAFFGQGTRLTVV.

The chain is built from TRBV30 and TRBJ2-3; a weak D match, TRBD1 (6 bases). Germline lookup yields CDR1 GTSNPN and CDR2 SVGIG (reference sequence). This CDR3 is built from 14 residues. The V end lost 2 bases, the J end lost 3 bases, and 12 bases lay between the germline ends. Here the CDR3 reads CAWSWKGGTDTQYF. Here the CDR3 DNA reads TGTGCCTGGAGTTGGAAAGGGGGAACAGATACGCAGTATTTT.

The chain joins TRBV30 to TRBJ1-2, with 9 bases matching TRBD1. This CDR3 contains 14 residues. The germline V gene encodes CDR1 GTSNPN and CDR2 SVGIG (reference sequence). The V gene end was trimmed by 6 bases and the J gene end by 2 bases; junction bases not matched to a gene: 7. In DNA form, the CDR3 reads TGTGCCTGCCAAAGACAGGGGGTGAACTATGGCTACACCTTC. Its protein product is CACQRQGVNYGYTF.

The rearrangement joins TRBV19 to TRBJ1-4; 9 positions agree with TRBD1. Germline CDR1 is LNHDA and CDR2 is SQIVND (reference sequence). V shed 6 bases, J shed 2 bases, and the junction held 1 base outside the gene matches. The CDR3 runs to 14 residues. The CDR3 nucleotides read TGTGCCAGTAGCGACAGGGGGACTAATGAAAAACTGTTTTTT. Protein product: CASSDRGTNEKLFF.

The chain is built from TRBV9 and TRBJ2-2, with D tentatively TRBD1 (6 bases). V lost 4 bases, J lost 1 base, and 20 bases lay in between. Germline CDR1 and CDR2: SGDLS and YYNGEE. There are 18 residues in the CDR3. The CDR3 bases are TGTGCCAGCAGCTCCCTCCCCAGTGGGGGACAGAACACCGGGGAGCTGTTTTTT. Protein: CASSSLPSGGQNTGELFF.

The chain combines TRBV7-8 with TRBJ1-1; D is unresolved. V dropped 3 bases and J dropped 0 bases, with 8 bases sitting between them. Germline CDR1 and CDR2: SGHVS and FQNEAQ. The CDR3 is 14 residues long. The CDR3 is CASSLGRVNTEAFF. The CDR3 nucleotides are TGTGCCAGCAGCTTGGGTCGGGTGAACACTGAAGCTTTCTTT.

The J gene is TRBJ2-7, the V gene TRBV7-9; perhaps TRBD1 as D (6 bases). CDR3 size: 14 residues. Germline CDR1 reads SEHNR; CDR2 reads FQNEAQ (reference sequence). V lost 7 bases, J lost 1 base, and 14 bases lay in between. CDR3 DNA sequence: TGTGCCAGCAACCTCCGGGACATTTCCTACGAGCAGTACTTC. This sequence encodes CASNLRDISYEQYF.

Written as DNA, the CDR3 is TGTGCCAGCAGCTGGGGCCGGAACACTGAAGCTTTCTTT. Its protein product is CASSWGRNTEAFF. V and J are TRBV7-8 and TRBJ1-1, with D possibly TRBD1 on 5 matching bases. The CDR3 covers 13 residues. Per the germline V gene, CDR1 is SGHVS and CDR2 is FQNEAQ. Trimming took 4 bases from V and 1 from J, leaving 7 bases between them.

V usage is TRBV7-9 and J usage is TRBJ1-1; D not certain. V lost 2 bases and J lost 4, with 8 bases in between. Germline V gene data show CDR1 as SEHNR and CDR2 as FQNEAQ (reference sequence). This CDR3 is built from 13 residues. CDR3 bases: TGTGCCAGCAGCTTATCCGCGGGCACTGAAGCTTTCTTT. Translating it yields CASSLSAGTEAFF.

The chain joins TRBV5-1 to TRBJ1-1; maybe TRBD1 (5 bases). The ends were cut back, 4 bases at V and 1 base at J, with 14 bases in the middle. The CDR3 has 15 amino acids. The germline CDR1 and CDR2 sequences are SGHRS and YFSETQ. The CDR3 sequence: CASSPAGPTNTEAFF. The CDR3 DNA follows: TGCGCCAGCAGCCCGGCGGGACCCACGAACACTGAAGCTTTCTTT.

The genes are TRBV18 and TRBJ2-7; TRBD1 agrees at 9 bases. Trimming cost V 4 bases and J 3 bases; bases outside gene matches: 7. There are 15 residues in the CDR3. The germline gives CDR1 KGHSH, CDR2 LQKENI. The CDR3 nucleotides read TGTGCCAGCTCACGGGGACAGGGATCCGGCTACGAGCAGTACTTC. Protein product: CASSRGQGSGYEQYF.

The chain employs TRBV5-1 and TRBJ1-2; 10 bases are shared with TRBD1. Germline V gene data show CDR1 as SGHRS and CDR2 as YFSETQ. The CDR3 has 16 amino acids. The junction had 8 bases not matched to a gene; V was cut back by 0 bases and J by 6 bases. The chain's CDR3 is CASSLGVMGQGNGYTF. The CDR3 nucleotides read TGCGCCAGCAGCTTGGGGGTCATGGGACAGGGGAATGGCTACACCTTC.

With regard to this clone: Other DNA sequences from this sample encode an identical CDR3 as well. This chain joins TRBV5-1 and TRBJ1-5; D unresolved. This CDR3 region has 15 residues. Germline V gene sequence: CDR1 SGHRS, CDR2 YFSETQ. V lost 0 bases and J 1 base, leaving 8 bases between the germline ends. The DNA for the CDR3 is TGCGCCAGCAGCTTGGGAGGGCAGAGCAATCAGCCCCAGCATTTT. Its translation is CASSLGGQSNQPQHF.

J is TRBJ1-1 and V is TRBV5-1, with D tentatively TRBD1 (5 bases). This CDR3 is 12 amino acids long. The V gene lost 3 bases and the J gene lost 7 bases, with 10 bases spanning the gap. Germline assignment: CDR1 SGHRS and CDR2 YFSETQ. The CDR3 bases are TGCGCCAGCAGCTGGGACGGGAGTGAAGCTTTCTTT. Encoded protein: CASSWDGSEAFF.

The V call is TRBV6-5, the J call TRBJ2-2, with a weak D call TRBD1 (6 bases). Germline lookup yields CDR1 MNHEY and CDR2 SVGAGI. V dropped 8 bases and J dropped 6 bases, with 19 bases sitting between them. CDR3 length: 15 amino acids. The CDR3 protein is CASVGFAGVSGELFF. CDR3 DNA: TGTGCCAGCGTCGGGTTCGCAGGGGTCTCCGGGGAGCTGTTTTTT.

This clone was detected only a few times. The chain recombines TRBV9 with TRBJ1-3; TRBD1 matches at 9 bases. In germline, CDR1 is SGDLS, CDR2 YYNGEE. V lost 0 bases and J lost 4; bases outside the gene matches: 5. The CDR3 is 16 residues long. DNA of the CDR3: TGTGCCAGCAGCGTAGCACAGGGGGCTTCGGGAAACACCATATATTTT. Protein sequence: CASSVAQGASGNTIYF. The whole variable domain, filled in from reference TRBV9 and TRBJ1-3, reads DSGVTQTPKHLITATGQRVTLRCSPRSGDLSVYWYQQSLDQGLQFLIQYYNGEERAKGNILERFSAQQFPDLHSELNLSSLELGDSALYFCASSVAQGASGNTIYFGEGSWLTVV.

CDR3 residues: CASSLTGNEQFF. CDR3 DNA: TGTGCCAGCAGCTTAACGGGCAATGAGCAGTTCTTC. The rearrangement joins TRBV7-9 to TRBJ2-1; no clear D gene. CDR1 and CDR2 from the germline V gene are SEHNR and FQNEAQ (reference sequence). The CDR3 covers 12 residues. Trimming took 2 bases from V and 6 from J, leaving 5 bases between them.

The chain uses TRBV29-1 and TRBJ1-1, with a weak D call TRBD1 (5 bases). Germline V gene lookup returns CDR1 SQVTM and CDR2 ANQGSEA. The V end lost 6 bases, the J end lost 5 bases, and 10 bases lay between the germline ends. This CDR3 is 11 amino acids long. The CDR3 region is CSVGGGTEAFF. The CDR3 bases are TGCAGCGTCGGTGGGGGGACTGAAGCTTTCTTT. The full variable domain, rest sourced from reference TRBV29-1 and TRBJ1-1, is SAVISQKPSRDICQRGTSLTIQCQVDSQVTMMFWYRQQPGQSLTLIATANQGSEATYESGFVIDKFPISRPNLTFSTLTVSNMSPEDSSIYLCSVGGGTEAFFGQGTRLTVV.

The rearrangement uses TRBV2 and TRBJ1-2; the D is unclear. This CDR3 has 12 amino acids. CDR1 and CDR2 (germline): SNHLY, FYNNEI. The V end lost 6 bases, the J end lost 8 bases, and 13 bases lay between the germline ends. The chain's CDR3 is CASRLRPAGYTF. The CDR3 DNA sequence: TGTGCCAGCAGGTTGAGGCCCGCCGGCTACACCTTC.

The gene calls are TRBV27 and TRBJ2-5, with a tentative D call TRBD2 (6 bases). With 3 bases removed from V and 6 bases from J, the gap between germline ends came to 14 bases. Looked up from germline, CDR1 is MNHEY and CDR2 is SMNVEV (reference sequence). CDR3 length equals 14 residues. DNA for the CDR3: TGTGCCAGCAGTTTCCGCCCAGCGGGCAAGACCCAGTACTTC. Protein sequence: CASSFRPAGKTQYF.

This chain uses TRBV9 with TRBJ1-3, with a tentative D call TRBD1 (5 bases). Looked up from germline, CDR1 is SGDLS and CDR2 is YYNGEE. CDR3 length equals 15 residues. V lost 3 bases and J 0 bases, leaving 10 bases between the germline ends. The CDR3 DNA reads TGTGCCAGCAGCGCGACAGACCTCTCTGGAAACACCATATATTTT. Translation gives CASSATDLSGNTIYF. Based on the CDR3 plus reference TRBV9 and TRBJ1-3, the full variable domain is DSGVTQTPKHLITATGQRVTLRCSPRSGDLSVYWYQQSLDQGLQFLIQYYNGEERAKGNILERFSAQQFPDLHSELNLSSLELGDSALYFCASSATDLSGNTIYFGEGSWLTVV.